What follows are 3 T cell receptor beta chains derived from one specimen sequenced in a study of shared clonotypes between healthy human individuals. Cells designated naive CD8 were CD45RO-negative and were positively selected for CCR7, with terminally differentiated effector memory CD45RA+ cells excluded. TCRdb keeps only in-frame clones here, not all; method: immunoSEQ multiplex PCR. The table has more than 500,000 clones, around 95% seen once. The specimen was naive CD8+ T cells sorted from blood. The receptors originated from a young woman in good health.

CDR3 in DNA: TGTGCCATCAGTGAGTCGATAGGGCAGAGCAATCAGCCCCAGCATTTT. Translating gives CAISESIGQSNQPQHF. This chain joins TRBV10-3 and TRBJ1-5; D is unresolved. The CDR3 contains 16 residues. The V and J ends lost 0 bases and 1 base respectively, with 10 bases between them. The V gene's germline CDR1 is ENHRY and CDR2 SYGVKD.

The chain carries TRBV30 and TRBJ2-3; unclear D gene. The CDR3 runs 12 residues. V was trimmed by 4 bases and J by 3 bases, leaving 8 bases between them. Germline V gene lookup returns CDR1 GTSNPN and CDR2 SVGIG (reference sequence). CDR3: CAWKQDTDTQYF. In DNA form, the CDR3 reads TGTGCCTGGAAGCAGGATACAGATACGCAGTATTTT. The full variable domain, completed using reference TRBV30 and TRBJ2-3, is SQTIHQWPATLVQPVGSPLSLECTVEGTSNPNLYWYRQAAGRGLQLLFYSVGIGQISSEVPQNLSASRPQDRQFILSSKKLLLSDSGFYLCAWKQDTDTQYFGPGTRLTVL.

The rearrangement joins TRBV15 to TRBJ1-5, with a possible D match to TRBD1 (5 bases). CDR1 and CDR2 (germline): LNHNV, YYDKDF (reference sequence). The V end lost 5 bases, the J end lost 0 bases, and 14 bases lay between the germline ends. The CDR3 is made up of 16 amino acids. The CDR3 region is CATSPGGADSNQPQHF. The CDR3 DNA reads TGTGCCACCAGCCCGGGGGGAGCGGATAGCAATCAGCCCCAGCATTTT.